This TCR beta chain was captured by sequencing in a study of blood T cells in healthy people across ages. The second PCR ran about 6 to 12 cycles with a sample-barcoded 5' primer and J-beta primers. MiXCR, applied by TCRdb to the 5' RACE reads, yields one record per CDR3 protein. The sample has about 700,000 distinct CDR3 sequences, about 30% seen once. Germline CDR1 and CDR2: DFQATT and SNEGSKA (reference sequence). The length of the CDR3 is 15 residues. As to this clonotype: A junction boundary mismatches the germline segment, possibly from a read error.

The receptor was isolated from a woman of 80 years or more in good health. This rearrangement joins TRBV20-1 to TRBJ1-4, with TRBD1 matching over 7 bases. The sample taken for sequencing was blood. As DNA, the CDR3 is TGCGGTGCTAGAGAACGGAGGGGGCCATATGAAAAACTGTTTTTT. This translates into CGARERRGPYEKLFF.